Sequencing of this T cell receptor beta chain was carried out in a study of cytomegalovirus exposure and HLA in healthy donors. Whole-study context: Samples from HLA-typed donors yielded 65 million to 90 million unique TCRs in an early data release.

Study results and caveats: Reportedly, cytomegalovirus status was diagnosed with high sensitivity and specificity.

The germline CDR1 and CDR2 sequences are MNHNS and SASEGT. The V gene end was trimmed by 1 base and the J gene end by 8 bases; junction bases not matched to a gene: 10. The CDR3 is made up of 17 amino acids. Primers: 60 Vbeta forward and 13 Jbeta reverse. TCRdb keeps only in-frame clones here, not all; method: immunoSEQ multiplex PCR. The sample records 150,000 to 200,000 clones, 81% being singletons. Note on this clone: The antigen is undetermined.

Sample: PBMCs. The chain couples TRBV6-1 to TRBJ2-1; 11 bases map to TRBD2. This sequence was found in a woman aged 18-30 years in good health and CMV-seronegative. The CDR3 DNA is TGTGCCAGCAGTGAAGGGACTAGCGGGCGGGGGTGGGATGAGCAGTTCTTC. It is translated as CASSEGTSGRGWDEQFF.